Shown below are 10 T cell receptor beta chains from a single sample sequenced in a study of cytomegalovirus exposure and HLA in healthy donors. Primers included in the PCR were 60 Vbeta and 13 Jbeta primers. TCRdb keeps only in-frame clones here, not all; method: immunoSEQ multiplex PCR. Of around 110,000 clones listed, 70% to 80% are singletons. The sequenced sample consisted of PBMCs. Source of these receptors: a woman under 30 in good health and CMV-seronegative.

V gene TRBV7-9 combines with J gene TRBJ1-1; 9 positions agree with TRBD1. The CDR3 extends over 15 amino acids. Germline loops: CDR1 SEHNR, CDR2 FQNEAQ (reference sequence). The V and J ends lost 5 bases and 4 bases, in that order; junction bases with no gene match: 8. CDR3 region: CASSRVDRGSTEAFF. The CDR3 DNA reads TGTGCCAGCAGCCGCGTCGACAGGGGGAGCACTGAAGCTTTCTTT. The variable domain in full, with the rest retrieved from reference TRBV7-9 and TRBJ1-1, is DTGVSQNPRHKITKRGQNVTFRCDPISEHNRLYWYRQTLGQGPEFLTYFQNEAQLEKSRLLSDRFSAERPKGSFSTLEIQRTEQGDSAMYLCASSRVDRGSTEAFFGQGTRLTVV.

In this sample, this clone turned up once. The rearrangement joins TRBV19 to TRBJ1-5, with unresolved D. The V and J ends lost 2 bases and 1 base respectively, with 6 bases between them. The CDR3 runs 14 residues. Germline lookup yields CDR1 LNHDA and CDR2 SQIVND (reference sequence). CDR3 DNA: TGTGCCAGTAGTATAACCGGGAGCAATCAGCCCCAGCATTTT. Protein sequence: CASSITGSNQPQHF.

The rearrangement uses TRBV28 and TRBJ1-5, with 7 bases identical to TRBD1. V shed 3 bases, J shed 5 bases, and the junction held 22 bases outside the gene matches. This CDR3 contains 20 residues. Germline CDR1 MDHEN, CDR2 SYDVKM. The CDR3 loop is CASSLVSGLGPGTVYQPQHF. Written as DNA, the CDR3 is TGTGCCAGCAGTTTGGTATCTGGATTGGGTCCCGGGACAGTTTATCAGCCCCAGCATTTT.

The V and J genes are TRBV19 and TRBJ2-4; 8 bases line up with TRBD1. The length of the CDR3 is 16 residues. Germline V gene sequence: CDR1 LNHDA, CDR2 SQIVND (reference sequence). V lost 4 bases to trimming and J lost 3 bases; unmatched junction nucleotides: 8. The CDR3 DNA is TGTGCCAGTAGTAACCGGGACAGGCACAGCAAAAACATTCAGTACTTC. Translated, it gives CASSNRDRHSKNIQYF.

The chain has TRBV5-8 and TRBJ1-4, with D uncertain. V dropped 0 bases and J dropped 6 bases, with 9 bases sitting between them. The CDR3 runs 14 residues. Germline CDR1 is SGHTS and CDR2 is YDEGEE. The CDR3 coding sequence is TGTGCCAGCAGCTTGGGTCAGGCTTATGAAAAACTGTTTTTT. It translates to CASSLGQAYEKLFF.

This chain joins TRBV7-9 and TRBJ1-5, with TRBD1 matching 10 bases. V trimming: 6 bases; J trimming: 7 bases; junction bases outside the gene matches: 6. CDR1 and CDR2 (germline): SEHNR, FQNEAQ (reference sequence). This CDR3 spans 14 amino acids. The CDR3 coding sequence is TGTGCCAGCAGTTTGACAGGGGGCGACCAGCCCCAGCATTTT. It yields the protein CASSLTGGDQPQHF.

V is TRBV5-4 and J is TRBJ1-1; TRBD1 matches at 11 bases. Germline V lookup: CDR1 SGHNT, CDR2 YYREEE (reference sequence). The CDR3 loop spans 16 amino acids. J was trimmed by 2 bases and V by 3 bases; bases with no gene match: 6. CDR3 sequence reads: CASSWGQGVGNTEAFF. CDR3 nucleotide sequence: TGTGCCAGCAGCTGGGGACAGGGGGTCGGCAACACTGAAGCTTTCTTT.

The CDR3 reads CASSLEGDNQPQHF. The CDR3 DNA is TGCGCCAGCAGCTTGGAAGGGGACAATCAGCCCCAGCATTTT. This chain links TRBV5-1 with TRBJ1-5; TRBD1 is a possible D gene (5 bases). There are 14 residues in the CDR3. Germline V gene sequence: CDR1 SGHRS, CDR2 YFSETQ. Trimming took 0 bases from V and 3 from J, leaving 7 bases between them.

The J gene is TRBJ1-2, the V gene TRBV2, with 7 bases lining up with TRBD1. From germline, CDR1 is SNHLY and CDR2 FYNNEI. The CDR3 runs 16 residues. The V segment lost 7 bases and the J segment 8 bases; nucleotides outside the gene matches: 19. The DNA of the CDR3 is TGTGCCAGCATTACCGACAGGGCGGTAGGCGGGAAAGGCTACACCTTC. It codes for CASITDRAVGGKGYTF.

This clone was found a few times. The chain recombines TRBV6-1 with TRBJ2-7, with 8 bases fitting TRBD2. The length of the CDR3 is 19 residues. J lost 7 bases, V lost 1 base, and 21 bases had no gene match. Germline CDR1 is MNHNS and CDR2 is SASEGT. The CDR3 DNA reads TGTGCCAGCAGTGAAGTTCCCCCGACTAGCGCCCGACCTACGAAGGAGCAGTACTTC. Its protein product is CASSEVPPTSARPTKEQYF.